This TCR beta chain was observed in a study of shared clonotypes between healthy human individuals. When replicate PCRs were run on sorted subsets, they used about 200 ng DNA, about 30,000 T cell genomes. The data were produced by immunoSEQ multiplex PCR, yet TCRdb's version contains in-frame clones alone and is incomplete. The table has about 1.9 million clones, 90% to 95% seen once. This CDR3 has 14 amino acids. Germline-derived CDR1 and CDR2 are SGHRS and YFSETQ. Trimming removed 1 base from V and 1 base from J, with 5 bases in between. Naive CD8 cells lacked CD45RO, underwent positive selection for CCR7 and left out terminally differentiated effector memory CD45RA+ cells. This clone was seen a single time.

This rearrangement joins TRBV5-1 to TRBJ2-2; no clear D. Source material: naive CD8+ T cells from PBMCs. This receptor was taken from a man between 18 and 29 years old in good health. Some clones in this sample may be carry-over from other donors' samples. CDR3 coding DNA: TGCGCCAGCAGCTTGATCGAGAACACCGGGGAGCTGTTTTTT. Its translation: CASSLIENTGELFF.